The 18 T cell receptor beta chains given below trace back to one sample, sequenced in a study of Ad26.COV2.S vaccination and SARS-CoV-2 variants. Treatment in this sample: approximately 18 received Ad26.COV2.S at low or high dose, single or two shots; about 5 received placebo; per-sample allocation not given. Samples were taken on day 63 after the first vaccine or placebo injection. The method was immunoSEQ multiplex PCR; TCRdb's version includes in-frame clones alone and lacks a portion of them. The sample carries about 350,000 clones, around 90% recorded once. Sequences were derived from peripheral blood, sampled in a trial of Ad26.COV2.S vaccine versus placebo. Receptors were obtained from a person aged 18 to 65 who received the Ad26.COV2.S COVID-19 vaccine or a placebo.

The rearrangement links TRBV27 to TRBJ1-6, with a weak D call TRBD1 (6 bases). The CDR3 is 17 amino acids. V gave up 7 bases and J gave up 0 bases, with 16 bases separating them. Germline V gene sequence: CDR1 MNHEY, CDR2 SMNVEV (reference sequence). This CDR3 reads CASTLDRVSSYNSPLHF. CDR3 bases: TGTGCCAGCACCCTGGACAGAGTTAGCTCCTATAATTCACCCCTCCACTTT.

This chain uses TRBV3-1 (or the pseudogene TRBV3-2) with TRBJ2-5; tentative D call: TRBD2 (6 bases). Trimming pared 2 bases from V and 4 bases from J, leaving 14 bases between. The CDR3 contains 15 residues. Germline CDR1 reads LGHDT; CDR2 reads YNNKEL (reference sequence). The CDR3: CASSQNFPGVETQYF. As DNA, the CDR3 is TGTGCCAGCAGCCAAAACTTTCCGGGGGTAGAGACCCAGTACTTC.

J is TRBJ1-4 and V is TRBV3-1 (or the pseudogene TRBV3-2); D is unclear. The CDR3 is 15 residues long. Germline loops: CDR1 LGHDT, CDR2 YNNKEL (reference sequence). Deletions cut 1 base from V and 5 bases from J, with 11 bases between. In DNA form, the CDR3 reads TGTGCCAGCAGCCAAGGTGTGGTAAGAAATGAAAAACTGTTTTTT. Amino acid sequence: CASSQGVVRNEKLFF.

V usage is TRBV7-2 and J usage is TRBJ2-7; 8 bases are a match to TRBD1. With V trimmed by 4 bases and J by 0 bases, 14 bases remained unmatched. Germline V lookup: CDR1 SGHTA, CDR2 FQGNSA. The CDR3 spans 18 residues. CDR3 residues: CASSSRRNPGQASYEQYF. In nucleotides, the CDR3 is TGTGCCAGCAGCTCACGCCGAAATCCGGGACAGGCCTCCTACGAGCAGTACTTC.

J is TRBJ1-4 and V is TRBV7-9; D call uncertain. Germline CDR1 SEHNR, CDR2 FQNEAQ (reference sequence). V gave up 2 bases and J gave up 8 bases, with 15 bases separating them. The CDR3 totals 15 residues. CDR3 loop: CASSLSPPSLEKLFF. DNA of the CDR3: TGTGCCAGCAGCTTAAGTCCCCCTAGTTTGGAAAAACTGTTTTTT.

The CDR3 nucleotides read TGTGCCAGCAGTTACTCGGGGACAGTGGCCTATGGCTACACCTTC. This sequence encodes CASSYSGTVAYGYTF. The J gene is TRBJ1-2, the V gene TRBV6-5; 7 positions match TRBD1. The CDR3 consists of 15 residues. V shed 0 bases, J shed 4 bases, and the junction held 5 bases outside the gene matches. Germline-derived CDR1 and CDR2 are MNHEY and SVGAGI.

The CDR3 DNA follows: TGCAGCGTTTTAGATCCCGGGGAGCTGTTTTTT. Its protein product is CSVLDPGELFF. This chain links TRBV29-1 with TRBJ2-2, with no clear D. V gave up 5 bases and J gave up 6 bases, with 7 bases separating them. The germline gives CDR1 SQVTM, CDR2 ANQGSEA. CDR3 size: 11 residues.

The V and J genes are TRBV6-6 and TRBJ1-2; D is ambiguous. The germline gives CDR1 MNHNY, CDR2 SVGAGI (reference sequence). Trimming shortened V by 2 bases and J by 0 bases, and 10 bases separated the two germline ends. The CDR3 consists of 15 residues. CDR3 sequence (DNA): TGTGCCAGCAGTTACCGTGGAGGATCTAACTATGGCTACACCTTC. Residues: CASSYRGGSNYGYTF.

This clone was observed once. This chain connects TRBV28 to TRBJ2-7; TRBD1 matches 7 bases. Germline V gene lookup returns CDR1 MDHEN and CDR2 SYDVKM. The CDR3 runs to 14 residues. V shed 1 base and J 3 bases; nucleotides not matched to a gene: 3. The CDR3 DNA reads TGTGCCAGCAGTTTATCGGGACAGAACTACGAGCAGTACTTC. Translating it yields CASSLSGQNYEQYF.

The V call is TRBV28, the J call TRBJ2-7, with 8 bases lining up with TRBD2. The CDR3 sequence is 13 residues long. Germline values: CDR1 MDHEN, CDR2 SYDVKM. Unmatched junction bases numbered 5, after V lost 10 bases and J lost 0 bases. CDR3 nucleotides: TGTGCCACCCGGGGGGGGAGCTCCTACGAGCAGTACTTC. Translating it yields CATRGGSSYEQYF.

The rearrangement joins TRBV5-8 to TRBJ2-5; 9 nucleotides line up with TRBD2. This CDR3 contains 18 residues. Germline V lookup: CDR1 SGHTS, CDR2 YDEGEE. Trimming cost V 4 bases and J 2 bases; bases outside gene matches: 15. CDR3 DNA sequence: TGTGCCAGCAGCGCTGGACTAGCGCCCGCGGGGGGGCAAGAGACCCAGTACTTC. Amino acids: CASSAGLAPAGGQETQYF. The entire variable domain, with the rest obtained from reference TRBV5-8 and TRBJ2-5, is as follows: EAGVTQSPTHLIKTRGQQATLRCSPISGHTSVYWYQQALGLGLQFLLWYDEGEERNRGNFPPRFSGRQFPNYSSELNVNALELEDSALYLCASSAGLAPAGGQETQYFGPGTRLLVL.

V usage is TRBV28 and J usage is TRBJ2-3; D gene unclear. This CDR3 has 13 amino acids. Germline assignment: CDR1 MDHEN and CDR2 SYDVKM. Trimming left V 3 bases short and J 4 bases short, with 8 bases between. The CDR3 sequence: CASSFGVPDTQYF. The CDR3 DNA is TGTGCCAGCAGTTTTGGCGTACCAGATACGCAGTATTTT. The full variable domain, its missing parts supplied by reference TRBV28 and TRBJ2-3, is DVKVTQSSRYLVKRTGEKVFLECVQDMDHENMFWYRQDPGLGLRLIYFSYDVKMKEKGDIPEGYSVSREKKERFSLILESASTNQTSMYLCASSFGVPDTQYFGPGTRLTVL.

The CDR3 region has the DNA TGTGCCAGCAGCGCGCGGGTTTACACCGGGGAGCTGTTTTTT. Translating gives CASSARVYTGELFF. The chain combines TRBV9 with TRBJ2-2, with TRBD2 as a possible D gene (5 bases). Germline lookup yields CDR1 SGDLS and CDR2 YYNGEE. V shed 3 bases and J shed 3 bases, with 9 bases lying between them. The CDR3 runs to 14 residues.

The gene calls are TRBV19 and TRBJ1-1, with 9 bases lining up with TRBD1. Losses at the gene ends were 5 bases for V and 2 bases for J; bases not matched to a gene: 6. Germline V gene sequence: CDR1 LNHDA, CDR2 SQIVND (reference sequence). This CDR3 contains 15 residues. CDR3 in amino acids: CASSRQGEFNTEAFF. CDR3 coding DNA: TGTGCCAGTAGTCGACAGGGGGAGTTTAACACTGAAGCTTTCTTT. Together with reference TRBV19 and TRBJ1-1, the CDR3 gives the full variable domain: DGGITQSPKYLFRKEGQNVTLSCEQNLNHDAMYWYRQDPGQGLRLIYYSQIVNDFQKGDIAEGYSVSREKKESFPLTVTSAQKNPTAFYLCASSRQGEFNTEAFFGQGTRLTVV.

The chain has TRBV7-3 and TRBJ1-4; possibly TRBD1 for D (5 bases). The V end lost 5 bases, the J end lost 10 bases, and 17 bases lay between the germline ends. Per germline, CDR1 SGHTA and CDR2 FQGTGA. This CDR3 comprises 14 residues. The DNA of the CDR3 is TGTGCCAGCAGCCCGCAGGGTCAGGCTGGAAAACTGTTTTTT. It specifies CASSPQGQAGKLFF.

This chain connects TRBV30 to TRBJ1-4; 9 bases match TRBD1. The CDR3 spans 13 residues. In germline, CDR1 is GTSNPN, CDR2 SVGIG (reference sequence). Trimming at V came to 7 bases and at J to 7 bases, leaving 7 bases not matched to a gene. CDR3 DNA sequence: TGTGCCTCCTCGACAGGGGGGGTTGAAAAACTGTTTTTT. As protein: CASSTGGVEKLFF. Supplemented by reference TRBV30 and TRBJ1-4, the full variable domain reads SQTIHQWPATLVQPVGSPLSLECTVEGTSNPNLYWYRQAAGRGLQLLFYSVGIGQISSEVPQNLSASRPQDRQFILSSKKLLLSDSGFYLCASSTGGVEKLFFGSGTQLSVL.

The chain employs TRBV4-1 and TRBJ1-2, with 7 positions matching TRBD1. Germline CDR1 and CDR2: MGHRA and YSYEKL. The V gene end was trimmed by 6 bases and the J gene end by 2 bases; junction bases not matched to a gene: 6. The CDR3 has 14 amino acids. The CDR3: CASRRTGANYGYTF. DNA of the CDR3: TGCGCCAGCAGACGTACAGGGGCCAACTATGGCTACACCTTC.

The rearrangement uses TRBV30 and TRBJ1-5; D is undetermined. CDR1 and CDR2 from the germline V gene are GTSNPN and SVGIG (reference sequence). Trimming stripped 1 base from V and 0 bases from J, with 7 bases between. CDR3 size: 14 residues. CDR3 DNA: TGTGCCTGGAGTGCTGGGGATAGCAATCAGCCCCAGCATTTT. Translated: CAWSAGDSNQPQHF.